These 27 T cell receptor beta chains came from one sample sequenced in a study of cytomegalovirus exposure and HLA in healthy donors. Here immunoSEQ multiplex PCR was the method, and the copy in TCRdb shows in-frame clones only, minus some. The sample consists of fewer than 200,000 clones, around nine tenths of them appearing once. Material for sequencing was PBMCs. The receptors originated from a young man in good health and CMV-seropositive.

The chain employs TRBV7-2 and TRBJ1-1; D possibly corresponds to TRBD1 (6 bases). The CDR3 consists of 13 residues. V lost 0 bases and J lost 8, with 10 bases in between. CDR1 and CDR2 (germline): SGHTA, FQGNSA. This chain's CDR3 is CASSLASGTEAFF. The CDR3 region has the DNA TGTGCCAGCAGCTTAGCGTCCGGGACAGAAGCTTTCTTT.

This chain connects TRBV4-2 to TRBJ2-4; 11 bases line up with TRBD1. The CDR3 has 16 amino acids. Germline V lookup: CDR1 LGHNA, CDR2 YNFKEQ. With 3 bases clipped from V and 12 bases from J, the junction kept 13 bases outside the gene matches. The CDR3 is CASSHPNPGQGGGQYF. The CDR3 DNA sequence: TGTGCCAGCAGCCACCCTAACCCGGGACAGGGGGGAGGTCAGTACTTC.

In DNA form, the CDR3 reads TGTGCCAGCAGACCCGACAGGGGGCGTATTTATGGCTACACCTTC. This translates into CASRPDRGRIYGYTF. V and J are TRBV2 and TRBJ1-2, with TRBD1 matching over 10 bases. Trimming at V came to 6 bases and at J to 5 bases, leaving 9 bases not matched to a gene. Germline V gene lookup returns CDR1 SNHLY and CDR2 FYNNEI. The CDR3 is made up of 15 amino acids.

The chain carries TRBV4-3 and TRBJ2-7, with a weak D call TRBD2 (6 bases). There are 15 residues in the CDR3. V was clipped by 1 base and J by 5 bases, with 15 bases between them. The germline CDR1 and CDR2 sequences are LGHNA and YSLEER. The CDR3 spells CASSQVIGSSHEQYF. The CDR3 region has the DNA TGCGCCAGCAGCCAAGTCATCGGGAGTAGCCACGAGCAGTACTTC.

V gene TRBV2 combines with J gene TRBJ2-1; tentatively, D is TRBD2 (6 bases). Germline CDR1 and CDR2: SNHLY and FYNNEI. The V and J ends lost 6 bases and 0 bases respectively, with 12 bases between them. The CDR3 consists of 15 residues. CDR3 sequence: CASSALASSYNEQFF. The CDR3 DNA is TGTGCCAGCAGCGCCCTAGCGAGCTCCTACAATGAGCAGTTCTTC. Full variable domain (remainder filled in from reference TRBV2 and TRBJ2-1): EPEVTQTPSHQVTQMGQEVILRCVPISNHLYFYWYRQILGQKVEFLVSFYNNEISEKSEIFDDQFSVERPDGSNFTLKIRSTKLEDSAMYFCASSALASSYNEQFFGPGTRLTVL.

Only a few counts were recorded for this clone. The CDR3 loop reads CASSSIQGAEAFF. CDR3 DNA: TGTGCCAGCAGCTCCATTCAGGGGGCTGAAGCTTTCTTT. The chain combines TRBV7-2 with TRBJ1-1; TRBD1 matches 7 bases. The germline gives CDR1 SGHTA, CDR2 FQGNSA. The CDR3 is 13 amino acids. Trimming removed 4 bases from V and 6 bases from J; junction bases left unmatched: 5.

The genes are TRBV19 and TRBJ1-4; the match to TRBD1 covers 7 bases. CDR1 and CDR2 (germline): LNHDA, SQIVND (reference sequence). V lost 7 bases, J lost 4 bases, and 3 bases stayed unmatched. The length of the CDR3 is 13 residues. CDR3 amino acids: CASNRGFNEKLFF. In DNA, the CDR3 is TGTGCCAGTAACAGGGGCTTTAATGAAAAACTGTTTTTT.

The V gene is TRBV18, the J gene TRBJ2-5, with no clear D. Looked up from germline, CDR1 is KGHSH and CDR2 is LQKENI. V was cut by 3 bases and J by 9 bases, with 20 bases left in between. The CDR3 is 15 residues long. The CDR3 DNA follows: TGTGCCAGCTCACCTTACGACGACCGACAAACTGCCCAGTACTTC. This gives the protein CASSPYDDRQTAQYF.

V gene TRBV28 combines with J gene TRBJ2-3; TRBD2 aligns across 11 bases. CDR1 and CDR2 (germline): MDHEN, SYDVKM. This CDR3 contains 16 residues. Unmatched junction bases numbered 6, after V lost 5 bases and J lost 2 bases. The CDR3 bases are TGTGCCAGCAGTCCCGGACTAGCGGGCTTCACAGATACGCAGTATTTT. Translated: CASSPGLAGFTDTQYF.

This clone showed up just a few times. The chain combines TRBV14 with TRBJ2-5; D unresolved. V was pared by 5 bases and J by 5 bases, with 9 bases between. The CDR3 is made up of 12 amino acids. Germline V gives CDR1 SGHDN, CDR2 FVKESK. The DNA of the CDR3 is TGTGCCAGCAGCGGTCTCGGGGAGACCCAGTACTTC. It yields the protein CASSGLGETQYF.

V gene TRBV2 combines with J gene TRBJ1-2, with TRBD1 as a possible D gene (5 bases). In germline, CDR1 is SNHLY, CDR2 FYNNEI. V lost 4 bases to trimming and J lost 4 bases, with 13 bases between them. CDR3 length: 14 amino acids. CDR3 coding DNA: TGTGCCAGCAGTGCGCAGGGATCTCTCTATGGCTACACCTTC. Translating gives CASSAQGSLYGYTF.

This clone has just one count. CDR3 DNA sequence: TGTGCCAGCAGCTCCGGACTAGCGAACACCGGGGAGCTGTTTTTT. This codes for CASSSGLANTGELFF. The chain recombines TRBV7-3 with TRBJ2-2; 7 positions match TRBD2. The ends lost 4 bases at V and 0 bases at J; junction bases unmatched: 2. Germline values: CDR1 SGHTA, CDR2 FQGTGA. This CDR3 spans 15 amino acids.

This sequence joins TRBV7-2 and TRBJ2-7, with TRBD2 matching over 11 bases. Germline values: CDR1 SGHTA, CDR2 FQGNSA. V trimming: 4 bases; J trimming: 6 bases; junction bases outside the gene matches: 8. This CDR3 spans 15 amino acids. The CDR3 region has the DNA TGTGCCAGCAGCTGGGCTTCGCTAGCGGGAGGCGAGCAGTACTTC. Translating it yields CASSWASLAGGEQYF.

The gene calls are TRBV15 and TRBJ1-4; D gene unclear. Germline assignment: CDR1 LNHNV and CDR2 YYDKDF (reference sequence). The CDR3 runs to 14 residues. Trimming shortened V by 3 bases and J by 8 bases, and 13 bases separated the two germline ends. The CDR3 sequence is CATSSGPGGEKLFF. The CDR3 DNA reads as TGTGCCACCAGCAGTGGCCCCGGCGGGGAAAAACTGTTTTTT.

The chain uses TRBV27 and TRBJ2-6; 8 nucleotides match TRBD1. With 5 bases clipped from V and 2 bases from J, the junction kept 11 bases outside the gene matches. There are 18 residues in the CDR3. Germline V CDR1 and CDR2: MNHEY, SMNVEV (reference sequence). The DNA for the CDR3 is TGTGCCAGCAGTACAAGTACAGGGGGTTTCACTGGGGCCAACGTCCTGACTTTC. It is translated as CASSTSTGGFTGANVLTF. Looking up the rest from reference TRBV27 and TRBJ2-6 gives the full variable domain: EAQVTQNPRYLITVTGKKLTVTCSQNMNHEYMSWYRQDPGLGLRQIYYSMNVEVTDKGDVPEGYKVSRKEKRNFPLILESPSPNQTSLYFCASSTSTGGFTGANVLTFGAGSRLTVL.

This chain joins TRBV6-1 and TRBJ1-1; 7 bases fit TRBD1. The CDR3 spans 13 residues. The V and J ends lost 6 bases and 0 bases, in that order; junction bases with no gene match: 1. Germline CDR1 MNHNS, CDR2 SASEGT. The CDR3 DNA is TGTGCCAGCAGAGGGACAGTGAACACTGAAGCTTTCTTT. Translating it yields CASRGTVNTEAFF.

The CDR3 sequence: CASSEGGTEQYF. Here the CDR3 DNA reads TGTGCCAGCAGTGAAGGGGGGACAGAGCAGTACTTC. This chain links TRBV6-1 with TRBJ2-7; D perhaps matches TRBD1 (6 bases). V gave up 1 base and J gave up 7 bases, with 8 bases separating them. CDR3 length: 12 residues. Germline V gene lookup returns CDR1 MNHNS and CDR2 SASEGT.

The chain links TRBV28 to TRBJ2-7; TRBD2 is a possible D gene (6 bases). This CDR3 has 16 residues. Trimming removed 6 bases from V and 6 bases from J, with 24 bases in between. Germline CDR1 is MDHEN and CDR2 is SYDVKM. The CDR3 reads CASSPTILVTSFEQYF. The CDR3 DNA is TGTGCCAGCAGCCCGACGATCCTAGTTACTAGCTTCGAGCAGTACTTC.

This chain joins TRBV9 and TRBJ2-1; tentatively, D is TRBD2 (6 bases). V dropped 2 bases and J dropped 7 bases, with 16 bases sitting between them. The CDR3 length is 15 residues. The germline CDR1 and CDR2 sequences are SGDLS and YYNGEE. The CDR3 nucleotides are TGTGCCAGCAGCGTTTGGAGGGCGGGGTTGAATGAGCAGTTCTTC. The encoded protein is CASSVWRAGLNEQFF.

This clone was picked up one time. The chain links TRBV7-3 to TRBJ1-2; D perhaps matches TRBD1 (5 bases). Germline V lookup: CDR1 SGHTA, CDR2 FQGTGA. V lost 3 bases, J lost 0 bases, and 17 bases lay in between. This CDR3 has 17 amino acids. The DNA of the CDR3 is TGTGCCAGCAGCTTTATGGAGGGGTCCCTAGCTAACTATGGCTACACCTTC. Amino acid sequence: CASSFMEGSLANYGYTF.

The table lists this clone with a count of one. Other DNA sequences in the sample encode the same CDR3. V is TRBV9 and J is TRBJ1-1, with no clear D. V lost 0 bases and J lost 0, with 3 bases in between. The germline CDR1 and CDR2 sequences are SGDLS and YYNGEE. This CDR3 region has 13 residues. The CDR3 here is CASSVALNTEAFF. CDR3 coding DNA: TGTGCCAGCAGCGTAGCTCTGAACACTGAAGCTTTCTTT.

V usage is TRBV13 and J usage is TRBJ2-7; possibly TRBD2 for D (6 bases). Germline values: CDR1 PRHDT, CDR2 FYEKMQ (reference sequence). Trimming took off 8 bases at V and 3 bases at J, with 14 bases between the two ends. The CDR3 is made up of 13 amino acids. CDR3 amino acids: CASSSGGGYEQYF. The CDR3 nucleotides read TGTGCCAGCTCCAGTGGGGGAGGCTACGAGCAGTACTTC.

The J gene is TRBJ2-1, the V gene TRBV27, with TRBD2 matching 13 bases. V lost 6 bases, J lost 15 bases, and 8 bases stayed unmatched. Germline values: CDR1 MNHEY, CDR2 SMNVEV (reference sequence). The CDR3 extends over 13 amino acids. The CDR3 loop reads CASSLLAGGPRFF. The CDR3 DNA sequence: TGTGCCAGCAGCCTACTAGCGGGAGGGCCCAGGTTCTTC.

This clone showed up just a few times. The chain is built from TRBV19 and TRBJ2-2; no reliable D call. The CDR3 sequence is 12 residues long. CDR1 and CDR2 (germline): LNHDA, SQIVND (reference sequence). Between the trimmed V and J ends, which lost 5 bases and 6 bases, there was a span of 7 bases. The CDR3 loop reads CASSPVPGELFF. CDR3 nucleotides: TGTGCCAGTAGTCCAGTTCCCGGGGAGCTGTTTTTT.

The chain carries TRBV29-1 and TRBJ2-3; no clear D. Germline values: CDR1 SQVTM, CDR2 ANQGSEA. Trimming removed 2 bases from V and 7 bases from J, with 7 bases in between. This CDR3 spans 11 amino acids. The CDR3 spells CSVESLYTQYF. The CDR3, as DNA: TGCAGCGTTGAATCTCTTTATACGCAGTATTTT.

The chain carries TRBV28 and TRBJ2-5; a possible D gene is TRBD1 (5 bases). Germline V gene sequence: CDR1 MDHEN, CDR2 SYDVKM. This CDR3 has 13 residues. Between the trimmed V and J ends, which lost 4 bases and 5 bases, there was a span of 11 bases. The CDR3 protein is CASSSQGSETQYF. DNA of the CDR3: TGTGCCAGCAGTTCTCAGGGTTCCGAGACCCAGTACTTC.

The rearrangement uses TRBV30 and TRBJ1-6; D is ambiguous. CDR3 length equals 13 residues. CDR1 GTSNPN and CDR2 SVGIG come from the germline V gene (reference sequence). V was shortened by 0 bases and J by 9 bases, with 9 bases between the two germline ends. The CDR3: CAWSVGSSSPLHF. CDR3 sequence (DNA): TGTGCCTGGAGTGTGGGGAGCAGTTCACCCCTCCACTTT.